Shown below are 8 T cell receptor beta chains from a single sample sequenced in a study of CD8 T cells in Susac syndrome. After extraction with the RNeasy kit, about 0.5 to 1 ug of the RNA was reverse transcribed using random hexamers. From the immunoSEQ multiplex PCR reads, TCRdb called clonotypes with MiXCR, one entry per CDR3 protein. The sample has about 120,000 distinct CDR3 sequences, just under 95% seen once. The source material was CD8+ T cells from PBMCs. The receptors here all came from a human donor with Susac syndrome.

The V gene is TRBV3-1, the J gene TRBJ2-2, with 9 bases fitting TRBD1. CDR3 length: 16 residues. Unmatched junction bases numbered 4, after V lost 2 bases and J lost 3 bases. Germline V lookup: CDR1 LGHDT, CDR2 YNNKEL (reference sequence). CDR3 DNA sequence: TGTGCCAGCAGCCAACTACAGGGGGCCGACACCGGGGAGCTGTTTTTT. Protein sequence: CASSQLQGADTGELFF.

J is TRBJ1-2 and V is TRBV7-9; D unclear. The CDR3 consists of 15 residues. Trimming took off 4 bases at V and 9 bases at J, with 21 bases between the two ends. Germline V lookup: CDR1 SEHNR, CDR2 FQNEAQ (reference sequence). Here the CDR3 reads CASSSTGHLPFSYTF. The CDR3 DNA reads TGTGCCAGCAGCTCAACCGGGCACCTCCCTTTTAGCTACACCTTC.

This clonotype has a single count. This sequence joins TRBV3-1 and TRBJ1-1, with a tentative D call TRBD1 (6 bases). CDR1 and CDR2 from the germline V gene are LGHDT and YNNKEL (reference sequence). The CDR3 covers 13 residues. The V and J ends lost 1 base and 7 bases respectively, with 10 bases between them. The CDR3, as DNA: TGTGCCAGCAGCCAAGTGGGGGCAAATGAAGCTTTCTTT. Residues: CASSQVGANEAFF. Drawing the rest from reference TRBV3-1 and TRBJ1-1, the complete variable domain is DTAVSQTPKYLVTQMGNDKSIKCEQNLGHDTMYWYKQDSKKFLKIMFSYNNKELIINETVPNRFSPKSPDKAHLNLHINSLELGDSAVYFCASSQVGANEAFFGQGTRLTVV.

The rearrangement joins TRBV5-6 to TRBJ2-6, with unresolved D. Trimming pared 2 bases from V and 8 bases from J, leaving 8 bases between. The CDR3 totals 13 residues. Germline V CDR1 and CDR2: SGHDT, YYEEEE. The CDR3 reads CASSFGQTNVLTF. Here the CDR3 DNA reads TGTGCCAGCAGCTTCGGGCAGACCAACGTCCTGACTTTC. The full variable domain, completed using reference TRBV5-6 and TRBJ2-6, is DAGVTQSPTHLIKTRGQQVTLRCSPKSGHDTVSWYQQALGQGPQFIFQYYEEEERQRGNFPDRFSGHQFPNYSSELNVNALLLGDSALYLCASSFGQTNVLTFGAGSRLTVL.

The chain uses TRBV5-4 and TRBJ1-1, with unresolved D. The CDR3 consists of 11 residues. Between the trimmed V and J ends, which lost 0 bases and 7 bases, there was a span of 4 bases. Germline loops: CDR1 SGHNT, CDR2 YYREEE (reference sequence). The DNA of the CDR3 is TGTGCCAGCAGCTTGGGGTTTGAAGCTTTCTTT. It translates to CASSLGFEAFF. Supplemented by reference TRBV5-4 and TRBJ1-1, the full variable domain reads ETGVTQSPTHLIKTRGQQVTLRCSSQSGHNTVSWYQQALGQGPQFIFQYYREEENGRGNFPPRFSGLQFPNYSSELNVNALELDDSALYLCASSLGFEAFFGQGTRLTVV.

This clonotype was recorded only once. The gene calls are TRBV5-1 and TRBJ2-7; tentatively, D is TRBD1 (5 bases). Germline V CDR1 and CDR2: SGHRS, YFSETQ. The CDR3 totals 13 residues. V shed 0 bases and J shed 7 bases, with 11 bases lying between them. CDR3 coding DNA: TGCGCCAGCAGCTTGGTAACCCAGGGTGAGCAGTACTTC. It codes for CASSLVTQGEQYF.

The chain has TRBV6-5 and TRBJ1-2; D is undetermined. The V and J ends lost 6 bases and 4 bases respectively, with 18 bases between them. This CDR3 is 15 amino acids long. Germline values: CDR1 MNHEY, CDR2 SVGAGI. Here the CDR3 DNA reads TGTGCCAGCAGCCAAGCATACGCTCCCCTCTATGGCTACACCTTC. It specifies CASSQAYAPLYGYTF.

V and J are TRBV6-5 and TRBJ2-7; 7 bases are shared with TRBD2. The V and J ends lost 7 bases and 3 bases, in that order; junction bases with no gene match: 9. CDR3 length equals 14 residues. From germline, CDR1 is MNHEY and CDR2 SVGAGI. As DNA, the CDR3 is TGTGCCAGCAACCTCCGGGCTAGCGGCTACGAGCAGTACTTC. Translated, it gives CASNLRASGYEQYF.